What follows is one T cell receptor beta chain and its context. At one end the junction does not follow the germline gene, possibly because of a read error. The table came from immunoSEQ multiplex PCR; TCRdb's copy has only in-frame clones and leaves some out. Among around 8,000 clones, more than 55% were seen once, and the ten largest hold roughly a fifth. Germline CDR1 and CDR2: MNHEY and SMNVEV (reference sequence). The CDR3 is made up of 14 amino acids. The data were obtained in a study of T cells in narcolepsy. This rearrangement joins TRBV27 to TRBJ2-2; D gene ambiguous. The receptor's source is a human donor with narcolepsy. Sequenced input: CD45RA- memory CD8+ T cells from PBMCs. The CDR3 region has the DNA TGTGCCAGCAGTTTTGAGATAAACACCGGAGAGCTGTTTTTT. Its protein product is CASSFEINTGELFF.